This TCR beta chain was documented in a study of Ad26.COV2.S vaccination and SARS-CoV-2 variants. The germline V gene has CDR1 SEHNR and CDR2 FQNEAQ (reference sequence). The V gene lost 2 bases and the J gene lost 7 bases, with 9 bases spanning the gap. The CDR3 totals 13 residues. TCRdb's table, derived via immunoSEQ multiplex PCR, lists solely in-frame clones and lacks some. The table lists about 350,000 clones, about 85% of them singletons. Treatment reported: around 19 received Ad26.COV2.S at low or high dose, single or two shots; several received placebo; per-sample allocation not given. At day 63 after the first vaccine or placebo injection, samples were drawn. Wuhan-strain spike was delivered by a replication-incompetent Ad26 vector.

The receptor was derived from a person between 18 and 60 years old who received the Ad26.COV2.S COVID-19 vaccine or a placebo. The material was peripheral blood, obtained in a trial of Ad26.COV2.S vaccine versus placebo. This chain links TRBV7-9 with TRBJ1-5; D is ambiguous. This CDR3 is CASSLSGVQPQHF. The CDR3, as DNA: TGTGCCAGCAGCTTATCAGGTGTGCAGCCCCAGCATTTT.